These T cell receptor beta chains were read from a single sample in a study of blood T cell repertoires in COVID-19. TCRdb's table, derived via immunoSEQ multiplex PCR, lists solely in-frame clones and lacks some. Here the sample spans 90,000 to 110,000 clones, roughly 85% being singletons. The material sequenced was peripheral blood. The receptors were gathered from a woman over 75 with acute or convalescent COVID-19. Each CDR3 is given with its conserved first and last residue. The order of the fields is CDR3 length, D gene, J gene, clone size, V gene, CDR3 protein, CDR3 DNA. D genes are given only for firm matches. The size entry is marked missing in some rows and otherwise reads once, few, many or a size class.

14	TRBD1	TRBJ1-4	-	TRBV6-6	CASTHDRADEKLFF	TGTGCCAGCACCCACGACAGGGCGGACGAAAAACTGTTTTTT
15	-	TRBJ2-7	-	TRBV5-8	CASSSSPGPLAEQYF	TGTGCCAGCAGCTCTAGCCCTGGACCTCTTGCCGAGCAGTACTTC
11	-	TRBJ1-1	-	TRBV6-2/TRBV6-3	CASSRSAEAFF	TGTGCCAGCAGTCGTTCGGCTGAAGCTTTCTTT
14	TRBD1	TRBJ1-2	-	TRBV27	CASSRGQGNYGYTF	TGTGCCAGCAGTCGCGGACAGGGGAACTATGGCTACACCTTC
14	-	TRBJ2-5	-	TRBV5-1	CASSLFQYQETQYF	TGCGCCAGCAGCTTGTTTCAGTACCAAGAGACCCAGTACTTC
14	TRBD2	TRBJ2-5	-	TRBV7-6	CASSRNPSGETQYF	TGTGCCAGCAGCCGAAACCCTAGCGGGGAGACCCAGTACTTC
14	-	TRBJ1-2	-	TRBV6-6	CASSPAALIYGYTF	TGTGCCAGCAGCCCCGCGGCTTTAATCTATGGCTACACCTTC
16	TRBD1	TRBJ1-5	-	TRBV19	CASSVFSTGGNQPQHF	TGTGCCAGTAGCGTATTCTCGACAGGGGGTAATCAGCCCCAGCATTTT
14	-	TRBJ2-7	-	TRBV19	CASSIGGRAYEQYF	TGTGCCAGTAGTATAGGGGGGCGCGCCTACGAGCAGTACTTC
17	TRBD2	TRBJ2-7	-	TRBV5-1	CASSLDRAGVRSYEQYF	TGCGCCAGCAGCTTGGATAGGGCGGGAGTGCGTTCCTACGAGCAGTACTTC
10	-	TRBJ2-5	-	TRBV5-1	CASSPGAQYF	TGCGCCAGCAGCCCCGGGGCCCAGTACTTC
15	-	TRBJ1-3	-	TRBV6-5	CASSLHGSSGNTIYF	TGTGCCAGCAGTCTTCACGGGAGCTCTGGAAACACCATATATTTT
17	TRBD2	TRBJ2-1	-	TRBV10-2	CASSDQTSGRNYNEQFF	TGCGCCAGCAGTGACCAAACTAGCGGGAGGAACTACAATGAGCAGTTCTTC
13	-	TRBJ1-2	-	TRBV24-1	CATSDQGYYGYTF	TGTGCCACCAGTGATCAGGGGTACTATGGCTACACCTTC
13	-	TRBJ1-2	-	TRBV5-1	CASSLGDYYGYTF	TGCGCCAGCAGCTTGGGGGACTACTATGGCTACACCTTC
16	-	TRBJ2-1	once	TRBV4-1	CASSQEAGRVGGEQFF	TGCGCCAGCAGCCAAGAGGCGGGCCGGGTGGGCGGCGAGCAGTTCTTC
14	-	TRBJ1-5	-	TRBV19	CASCNGQNNQPQHF	TGTGCCAGTTGTAATGGACAGAACAATCAGCCCCAGCATTTT
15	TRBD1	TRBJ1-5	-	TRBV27	CASSPWTGGNQPQHF	TGTGCCAGCAGTCCATGGACAGGGGGCAATCAGCCCCAGCATTTT
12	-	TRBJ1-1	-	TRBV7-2	CASGGFSTEAFF	TGTGCCAGCGGAGGTTTTAGCACTGAAGCTTTCTTT
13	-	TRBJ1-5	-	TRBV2	CASRYSPNQPQHF	TGTGCCAGCAGGTATTCCCCCAATCAGCCCCAGCATTTT
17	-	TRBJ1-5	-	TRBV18	CASSPGQGGRVSQPQHF	TGTGCCAGCTCACCAGGGCAGGGTGGGCGTGTAAGTCAGCCCCAGCATTTT
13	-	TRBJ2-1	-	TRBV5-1	CASSFGAYNEQFF	TGCGCCAGCAGCTTCGGGGCCTACAATGAGCAGTTCTTC
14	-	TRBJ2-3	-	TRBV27	CASSMRLPEVTQYF	TGTGCCAGCAGTATGAGACTGCCGGAGGTTACGCAGTATTTT
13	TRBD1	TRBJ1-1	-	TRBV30	CAWSVNRGTEAFF	TGTGCCTGGAGTGTAAACAGGGGCACTGAAGCTTTCTTT
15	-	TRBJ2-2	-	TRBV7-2	CASSAHRTPGGELFF	TGTGCCAGCAGCGCCCACAGGACCCCTGGCGGGGAGCTGTTTTTT
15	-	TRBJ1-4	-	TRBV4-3	CASSPLSGRDEKLFF	TGCGCCAGCAGCCCGTTATCGGGTCGAGACGAAAAACTGTTTTTT
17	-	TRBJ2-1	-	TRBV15	CATSRDLGGTEDNEQFF	TGTGCCACCAGCAGAGATCTCGGCGGGACTGAGGACAATGAGCAGTTCTTC
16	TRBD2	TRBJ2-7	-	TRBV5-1	CASSLGGTGGPYEQYF	TGCGCCAGCAGCTTGGGGGGCACGGGAGGGCCCTACGAGCAGTACTTC
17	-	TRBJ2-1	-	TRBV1	CTSSQGLAAGSCNEQFF	TGCACCAGCAGCCAAGGGCTAGCGGCAGGGTCGTGCAATGAGCAGTTCTTC
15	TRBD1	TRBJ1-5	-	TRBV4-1	CASSLGQGNGQPQHF	TGCGCCAGCAGCTTGGGACAGGGAAACGGACAGCCCCAGCATTTT
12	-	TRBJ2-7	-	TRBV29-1	CSVPGHNYEQYF	TGCAGCGTTCCCGGACACAACTACGAGCAGTACTTC
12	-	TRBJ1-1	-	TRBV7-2	CASRNMNTEAFF	TGTGCCAGCAGAAATATGAACACTGAAGCTTTCTTT
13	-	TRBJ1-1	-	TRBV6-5	CASLAGIQLEAFF	TGTGCCAGTTTGGCAGGGATCCAACTTGAAGCTTTCTTT
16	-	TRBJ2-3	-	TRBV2	CASSAEGRTSTDTQYF	TGTGCCAGCAGCGCGGAGGGGCGGACTTCCACAGATACGCAGTATTTT
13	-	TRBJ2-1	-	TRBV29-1	CSVRVAAWNEQFF	TGCAGCGTTCGCGTGGCGGCCTGGAATGAGCAGTTCTTC
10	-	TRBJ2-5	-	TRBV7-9	CASSGETQYF	TGTGCTTCTAGTGGCGAGACCCAGTACTTC
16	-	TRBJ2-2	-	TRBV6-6	CASTKAHRTNTGELFF	TGTGCCAGCACCAAGGCGCACAGGACGAACACCGGGGAGCTGTTTTTT
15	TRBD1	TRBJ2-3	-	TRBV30	CAFTTGARTTDTQYF	TGTGCCTTTACGACAGGGGCCAGAACCACAGATACGCAGTATTTT
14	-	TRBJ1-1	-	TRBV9	CASSVTGMNTEAFF	TGTGCCAGCAGCGTAACAGGGATGAACACTGAAGCTTTCTTT
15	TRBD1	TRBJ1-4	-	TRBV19	CASSIPGQGARGLFF	TGTGCCAGTAGTATACCGGGACAGGGGGCGCGGGGGCTGTTTTTT
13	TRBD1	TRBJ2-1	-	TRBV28	CASNRGSYNEQFF	TGTGCCAGCAACAGGGGATCCTACAATGAGCAGTTCTTC
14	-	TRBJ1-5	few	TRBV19	CASNGRGANQPQHF	TGTGCCAGCAATGGCAGGGGTGCTAATCAGCCCCAGCATTTT
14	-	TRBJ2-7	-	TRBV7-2	CASSPGLAVYEQYF	TGTGCCAGCAGCCCTGGGTTAGCGGTCTACGAGCAGTACTTC
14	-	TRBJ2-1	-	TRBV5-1	CASSEFASYNEQFF	TGCGCCAGCAGCGAGTTTGCCTCCTACAATGAGCAGTTCTTC
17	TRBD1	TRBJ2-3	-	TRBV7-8	CASSLSGTGLWADTQYF	TGTGCCAGCAGCTTATCCGGGACAGGCCTTTGGGCAGATACGCAGTATTTT
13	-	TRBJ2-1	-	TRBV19	CASSGQNYNEQFF	TGTGCCAGTAGTGGACAGAACTACAATGAGCAGTTCTTC
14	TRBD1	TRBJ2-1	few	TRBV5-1	CASSLADRGREQFF	TGCGCCAGCAGCTTGGCCGACAGGGGGCGGGAGCAGTTCTTC
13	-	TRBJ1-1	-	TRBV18	CASSEGVNTEAFF	TGTGCCAGCTCCGAAGGGGTGAACACTGAAGCTTTCTTT
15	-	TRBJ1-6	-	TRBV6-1	CASSETFSYNSPLHF	TGTGCCAGCAGTGAAACTTTTTCCTATAATTCACCCCTCCACTTT
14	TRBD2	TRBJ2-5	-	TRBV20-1	CSASLAGRGETQYF	TGCAGTGCTAGTCTAGCGGGACGGGGGGAGACCCAGTACTTC
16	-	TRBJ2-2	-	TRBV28	CASRTGLNANTGELFF	TGTGCCAGTCGGACAGGACTAAACGCGAACACCGGGGAGCTGTTTTTT
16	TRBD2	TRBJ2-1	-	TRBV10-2	CASSEIGERGNNEQFF	TGCGCCAGCAGTGAGATTGGGGAGCGGGGGAACAATGAGCAGTTCTTC
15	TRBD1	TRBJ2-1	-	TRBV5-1	CASSQGQGAGNEQFF	TGCGCCAGCAGCCAGGGACAGGGGGCTGGGAATGAGCAGTTCTTC
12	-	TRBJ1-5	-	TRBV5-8	CASSSFNQPQHF	TGTGCCAGCAGCTCATTTAATCAGCCCCAGCATTTT
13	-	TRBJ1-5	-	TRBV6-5	CASSQGPNQPQHF	TGTGCCAGCAGTCAGGGCCCCAATCAGCCCCAGCATTTT